These T cell receptor beta chains were read from a single sample in a study of identifying expanded T cells in peripheral blood. The table came from immunoSEQ multiplex PCR; TCRdb's copy has only in-frame clones and leaves some out. Of over 85,000 clones in the sample, 80% to 90% are singletons; the top ten hold 3.5% to 5.5%. Material: blood. All receptors come from a person aged 18 to 75 in good health. CDR3s include the opening cysteine and the closing phenylalanine or tryptophan. A D gene is named only where the DNA matches it firmly. The listing skips clone size in some rows; elsewhere it reads once, few, many or a size class.

cdr3_nt	cdr3_aa	clone_size	v_call	d_call	j_call
TGCGCCAGCAGCCCCACAGGGATCTACAATGAGCAGTTCTTC	CASSPTGIYNEQFF	once	TRBV5-1	NA	TRBJ2-1
TGTGCCACCAGCAAGACAGGGGGCTCTGGAAACACCATATATTTT	CATSKTGGSGNTIYF	NA	TRBV15	TRBD1	TRBJ1-3
TGCGCCAGCAGCCTAACAGGGGAGCGAGGCTACACCTTC	CASSLTGERGYTF	NA	TRBV5-1	TRBD1	TRBJ1-2
TGTGCCAGCAGTTCCCTCAACAGGGGTGATCATTCACCCCTCCACTTT	CASSSLNRGDHSPLHF	NA	TRBV27	TRBD1	TRBJ1-6
TGCAGCGTTAAAGGAATCGGGACGGTGATTGAGACCCAGTACTTC	CSVKGIGTVIETQYF	NA	TRBV29-1	NA	TRBJ2-5
TGTGCTAGCAGCCCAGCAGGGGCCAAGAACTATGGCTACACCTTC	CASSPAGAKNYGYTF	NA	TRBV14	NA	TRBJ1-2
TGTGCCAGCATGGCCCAGGGAGGTCAGCCCCAGCATTTT	CASMAQGGQPQHF	NA	TRBV6-1	NA	TRBJ1-5
TGTGCCTGCGAGACAGGGGGTGGTGAAAAACTGTTTTTT	CACETGGGEKLFF	NA	TRBV30	TRBD1	TRBJ1-4
TGCGCCAGCAGCCAACCGGGACAGGGGGCAGATACGCAGTATTTT	CASSQPGQGADTQYF	NA	TRBV5-1	TRBD1	TRBJ2-3
TGTGCCAGCAGTTGGTCACAGAGAGAAGCTTTCTTT	CASSWSQREAFF	NA	TRBV6-6	NA	TRBJ1-1